The 17 T cell receptor beta chains in this list originate from one sample, sequenced in a study of blood T cell repertoires in COVID-19. Data came from immunoSEQ multiplex PCR; TCRdb stores just in-frame clones and leaves some out. The sample has roughly 100,000 clones; about 90% are singletons. Sample: peripheral blood. The receptors originated from a woman in her twenties or thirties with acute or convalescent COVID-19.

A single count supports this clone. The rearrangement links TRBV5-1 to TRBJ1-2; D may be TRBD1 (6 bases). Between the trimmed V and J ends, which lost 0 bases and 6 bases, there was a span of 18 bases. Germline V gives CDR1 SGHRS, CDR2 YFSETQ. The CDR3 has 16 residues. The CDR3 reads CASSLAAGQGLDGYTF. The DNA for the CDR3 is TGCGCCAGCAGCTTGGCCGCAGGGCAGGGGCTCGATGGCTACACCTTC.

The chain links TRBV24-1 to TRBJ2-7, with D possibly TRBD1 on 6 matching bases. The CDR3 contains 14 residues. Germline V gives CDR1 KGHDR, CDR2 SFDVKD. Deletions cut 3 bases from V and 7 bases from J, with 15 bases between. The CDR3 nucleotides are TGTGCCACCAGTGATCCACACAGGGTAGGGGAGCAGTACTTC. This codes for CATSDPHRVGEQYF.

V gene TRBV3-1 (or the pseudogene TRBV3-2) combines with J gene TRBJ1-1, with 10 bases identical to TRBD1. J lost 10 bases, V lost 7 bases, and 21 bases had no gene match. The CDR3 loop spans 17 amino acids. Germline V lookup: CDR1 LGHDT, CDR2 YNNKEL (reference sequence). CDR3 protein: CASTRAGTGDFMKRAFF. CDR3 bases: TGTGCCAGCACCCGTGCCGGGACAGGGGATTTTATGAAACGAGCTTTCTTT.

This clone was seen a single time. This sequence joins TRBV6-2 or TRBV6-3 and TRBJ1-3, with D maybe TRBD1 (5 bases). Germline V CDR1 and CDR2: MNHEY, SVGEGT. V lost 5 bases, J lost 4 bases, and 15 bases lay in between. The CDR3 is made up of 15 amino acids. This CDR3 is CASSPGGEYGNTIYF. The DNA of the CDR3 is TGTGCCAGCAGTCCCGGAGGGGAATACGGAAACACCATATATTTT.

The chain employs TRBV2 and TRBJ1-1, with 8 bases aligning to TRBD1. The CDR3 spans 14 residues. Germline assignment: CDR1 SNHLY and CDR2 FYNNEI. Trimming took 5 bases from V and 3 from J; bases not matched to a gene: 5. CDR3 nucleotides: TGTGCCAGCAGTTGGACAGGGTCGGACACTGAAGCTTTCTTT. Encoded protein: CASSWTGSDTEAFF. The whole variable domain, remainder taken from reference TRBV2 and TRBJ1-1, is EPEVTQTPSHQVTQMGQEVILRCVPISNHLYFYWYRQILGQKVEFLVSFYNNEISEKSEIFDDQFSVERPDGSNFTLKIRSTKLEDSAMYFCASSWTGSDTEAFFGQGTRLTVV.

The rearrangement links TRBV19 to TRBJ1-2, with 8 positions matching TRBD1. V gave up 0 bases and J gave up 5 bases; unmatched junction bases: 2. The CDR3 is 14 amino acids. Germline CDR1 and CDR2: LNHDA and SQIVND (reference sequence). The CDR3 here is CASSIDQGAYGYTF. CDR3 DNA sequence: TGTGCCAGTAGTATAGATCAGGGGGCTTATGGCTACACCTTC.

V gene TRBV28 combines with J gene TRBJ1-4, with D unclear. With 3 bases removed from V and 8 bases from J, the gap between germline ends came to 16 bases. The CDR3 consists of 15 residues. The V gene's germline CDR1 is MDHEN and CDR2 SYDVKM. The CDR3: CASSFPAGLSEKLFF. CDR3 DNA: TGTGCCAGCAGTTTCCCCGCAGGCCTATCGGAAAAACTGTTTTTT.

V is TRBV27 and J is TRBJ1-6; 7 bases are shared with TRBD1. V shed 8 bases, J shed 6 bases, and the junction held 7 bases outside the gene matches. This CDR3 region has 14 residues. CDR1 MNHEY and CDR2 SMNVEV come from the germline V gene (reference sequence). The CDR3: CASGPGQPNSPLHF. CDR3 nucleotide sequence: TGTGCCAGCGGACCGGGACAGCCTAATTCACCCCTCCACTTT.

The chain is built from TRBV10-1 and TRBJ2-3; perhaps TRBD1 as D (6 bases). The CDR3 spans 15 residues. Germline V lookup: CDR1 WNHNN, CDR2 SYGVQD (reference sequence). Trimming left V 3 bases short and J 0 bases short, with 10 bases between. The CDR3 loop reads CASSEGTSSTDTQYF. CDR3 nucleotide sequence: TGCGCCAGCAGTGAAGGGACATCTAGCACAGATACGCAGTATTTT.

This rearrangement joins TRBV5-5 to TRBJ1-5, with a possible D match to TRBD1 (6 bases). The CDR3 runs to 15 residues. Germline lookup yields CDR1 SGHKS and CDR2 YYEKEE (reference sequence). Between the trimmed V and J ends, which lost 1 base and 4 bases, there was a span of 12 bases. CDR3 region: CASSLSGTLNQPQHF. The DNA for the CDR3 is TGTGCCAGCAGCTTGTCCGGGACACTAAATCAGCCCCAGCATTTT.

The chain employs TRBV7-9 and TRBJ2-2; D remains ambiguous. Germline CDR1 SEHNR, CDR2 FQNEAQ (reference sequence). V was clipped by 1 base and J by 6 bases, with 6 bases between them. This CDR3 has 13 residues. The CDR3 region is CASSLELSGELFF. The DNA of the CDR3 is TGTGCCAGCAGCTTAGAGCTGTCCGGGGAGCTGTTTTTT.

This chain links TRBV27 with TRBJ2-3; TRBD2 agrees at 8 bases. V was clipped by 3 bases and J by 0 bases; unmatched bases: 5. The length of the CDR3 is 16 residues. Germline values: CDR1 MNHEY, CDR2 SMNVEV (reference sequence). The CDR3 loop is CASSFAAGASTDTQYF. DNA for the CDR3: TGTGCCAGCAGTTTTGCAGCGGGGGCTAGCACAGATACGCAGTATTTT.

This clone was seen a few times. The V call is TRBV3-1 (or the pseudogene TRBV3-2), the J call TRBJ1-6; weak D call: TRBD1 (6 bases). The CDR3 spans 15 residues. V was trimmed by 3 bases and J by 6 bases, leaving 12 bases between them. Germline V CDR1 and CDR2: LGHDT, YNNKEL (reference sequence). The DNA of the CDR3 is TGTGCCAGCAGCCAGACAGGTCTCATTAATTCACCCCTCCACTTT. This codes for CASSQTGLINSPLHF.

This clone appeared a single time. The chain joins TRBV30 to TRBJ1-4; 11 bases agree with TRBD1. J lost 4 bases, V lost 2 bases, and 6 bases had no gene match. The germline V gene has CDR1 GTSNPN and CDR2 SVGIG (reference sequence). The CDR3 extends over 16 amino acids. The CDR3 region is CAWSLGTGGSNEKLFF. CDR3 DNA sequence: TGTGCCTGGAGTCTTGGGACAGGGGGGAGTAATGAAAAACTGTTTTTT.

J is TRBJ1-6 and V is TRBV2, with 8 bases lining up with TRBD1. The germline gives CDR1 SNHLY, CDR2 FYNNEI. Losses at the gene ends were 10 bases for V and 7 bases for J; bases not matched to a gene: 9. CDR3 length equals 14 residues. Here the CDR3 reads CATMVGTGNSPLHF. The CDR3 DNA reads TGTGCCACAATGGTAGGGACAGGCAATTCACCCCTCCACTTT.

The rearrangement links TRBV9 to TRBJ2-7; 8 bases agree with TRBD1. Germline V CDR1 and CDR2: SGDLS, YYNGEE. The CDR3 consists of 14 residues. V gave up 4 bases and J gave up 3 bases; unmatched junction bases: 6. In nucleotides, the CDR3 is TGTGCCAGCAGCCCCCAGGGGGCCCACTACGAGCAGTACTTC. It translates to CASSPQGAHYEQYF.

This clone has just one count. The chain recombines TRBV6-5 with TRBJ1-6, with 11 nucleotides matching TRBD1. This CDR3 has 14 residues. The germline V gene has CDR1 MNHEY and CDR2 SVGAGI. The J segment lost 10 bases and the V segment lost 7 bases, leaving 6 bases of the junction unmatched. This chain's CDR3 is CASTGQGVESPLHF. The CDR3 bases are TGTGCCAGCACGGGACAGGGGGTAGAGTCACCCCTCCACTTT.